This TCR beta chain was captured in a study of glioma-infiltrating T cells after dendritic cell vaccination. Overall study: Monocyte-derived dendritic cells, cultured less than 8 days with IL-4 and GM-CSF, were pulsed with autologous tumor lysate.

Time point of the sample: after dendritic cell vaccination, including at tumor progression/relapse. Patients had residual fresh-frozen tumor tissue and more than two years of survival data. This CDR3 comprises 15 residues. Unmatched junction bases numbered 5, after V lost 5 bases and J lost 1 base. Germline CDR1 and CDR2: LNHDA and SQIVND (reference sequence). Sequencing was performed with immunoSEQ multiplex PCR; in TCRdb, only in-frame clones are kept and a portion is missing. The sample consists of 90,000 to 95,000 clones, 70% to 90% of them appearing once. The TCR comes from a human donor with glioblastoma. The chain recombines TRBV19 with TRBJ1-5; TRBD1 matches 7 bases. The sample here was blood, taken after dendritic cell vaccination. CDR3 residues: CASSDKQGSNQPQHF. As DNA, the CDR3 is TGTGCCAGTAGTGATAAACAGGGGAGCAATCAGCCCCAGCATTTT.